These 23 T cell receptor beta chains were sequenced from one sample in a study of blood T cell repertoires in COVID-19. This table comes from immunoSEQ multiplex PCR, and its TCRdb copy is limited to in-frame clones, with some not included. The sample lists about 150,000 clones; around 90% were seen once. Sequencing was done on a sample of peripheral blood. The receptor source for this set is a woman in her sixties with active or convalescent COVID-19.

In this sample, this clone turned up once. The CDR3 nucleotides read TGCGCCAGCAGCCAAGTAACGGGGGACCAGCCCCAGCATTTT. This translates into CASSQVTGDQPQHF. The chain carries TRBV4-1 and TRBJ1-5; tentative D call: TRBD1 (5 bases). Per the germline V gene, CDR1 is MGHRA and CDR2 is YSYEKL. CDR3 size: 14 residues. V lost 1 base and J 7 bases, leaving 11 bases between the germline ends.

The chain is built from TRBV7-2 and TRBJ1-1, with TRBD1 matching 7 bases. The junction had 4 bases not matched to a gene; V was cut back by 1 base and J by 2 bases. CDR1 is SGHTA, CDR2 FQGNSA, per germline. There are 15 residues in the CDR3. The CDR3 is CASSLGGQINTEAFF. Written as DNA, the CDR3 is TGTGCCAGCAGCTTAGGGGGACAGATTAACACTGAAGCTTTCTTT.

The chain carries TRBV7-9 and TRBJ2-3; D possibly corresponds to TRBD1 (5 bases). This CDR3 has 17 residues. Germline CDR1 SEHNR, CDR2 FQNEAQ (reference sequence). Deletions cut 3 bases from V and 2 bases from J, with 18 bases between. DNA of the CDR3: TGTGCCAGCAGCTTCGGATCGCAGGAAGGGGACACAGATACGCAGTATTTT. It specifies CASSFGSQEGDTDTQYF.

The V call is TRBV28, the J call TRBJ2-3; D is perhaps TRBD2 (5 bases). The CDR3 extends over 12 amino acids. Germline lookup yields CDR1 MDHEN and CDR2 SYDVKM. The germline V and J ends were trimmed by 8 bases and 4 bases, with 10 bases remaining between them. CDR3 loop: CASAKAADTQYF. CDR3 bases: TGTGCCAGCGCGAAAGCGGCAGATACGCAGTATTTT. Full variable domain (rest looked up from reference TRBV28 and TRBJ2-3): DVKVTQSSRYLVKRTGEKVFLECVQDMDHENMFWYRQDPGLGLRLIYFSYDVKMKEKGDIPEGYSVSREKKERFSLILESASTNQTSMYLCASAKAADTQYFGPGTRLTVL.

The chain uses TRBV3-1 (or the pseudogene TRBV3-2) and TRBJ2-1; TRBD1 matches 9 bases. Trimming cost V 6 bases and J 9 bases; bases outside gene matches: 12. Germline CDR1 and CDR2: LGHDT and YNNKEL (reference sequence). The CDR3 length is 15 residues. The CDR3 sequence is CASSQGGTGLAEQFF. The CDR3 DNA reads TGTGCCAGCAGTCAGGGCGGGACAGGGTTGGCTGAGCAGTTCTTC.

V and J are TRBV7-9 and TRBJ1-3; D may be TRBD1 (6 bases). Trimming stripped 5 bases from V and 0 bases from J, with 17 bases between. There are 17 residues in the CDR3. The germline gives CDR1 SEHNR, CDR2 FQNEAQ (reference sequence). The DNA for the CDR3 is TGTGCCAGCAGCCCTGGACAGACTTACTTCTCTGGAAACACCATATATTTT. Translation gives CASSPGQTYFSGNTIYF.

The chain uses TRBV30 and TRBJ2-4; D remains unclear. Germline values: CDR1 GTSNPN, CDR2 SVGIG (reference sequence). V was pared by 3 bases and J by 14 bases, with 14 bases between. CDR3 size: 11 residues. CDR3 sequence reads: CAWRSQVKEYF. The CDR3 region has the DNA TGTGCCTGGAGGAGTCAGGTAAAAGAGTACTTC.

The rearrangement uses TRBV18 and TRBJ1-5, with D tentatively TRBD1 (5 bases). Germline CDR1 is KGHSH and CDR2 is LQKENI. Trimming stripped 3 bases from V and 6 bases from J, with 12 bases between. The CDR3 contains 14 residues. CDR3 sequence (DNA): TGTGCCAGCTCACCTCAGGGAGGTTCTCAGCCCCAGCATTTT. This encodes CASSPQGGSQPQHF.

V usage is TRBV11-2 and J usage is TRBJ2-1; maybe TRBD1 (6 bases). Trimming left V 5 bases short and J 8 bases short, with 16 bases between. The CDR3 spans 14 residues. CDR1 and CDR2 from the germline V gene are SGHAT and FQNNGV. Here the CDR3 reads CASSSEVGADEQFF. The CDR3 coding sequence is TGTGCCAGCAGCAGCGAGGTGGGGGCCGATGAGCAGTTCTTC.

The chain is built from TRBV7-2 and TRBJ2-7; 7 nucleotides match TRBD1. Trimming removed 4 bases from V and 5 bases from J; junction bases left unmatched: 8. Germline CDR1 and CDR2: SGHTA and FQGNSA. The CDR3 runs 14 residues. The CDR3 bases are TGTGCCAGCAGCTCTGAACAGGGGACCCACGAGCAGTACTTC. Amino acid sequence: CASSSEQGTHEQYF.

The chain has TRBV18 and TRBJ2-1; TRBD2 is a possible D gene (5 bases). The germline V gene has CDR1 KGHSH and CDR2 LQKENI. Between the trimmed V and J ends, which lost 3 bases and 8 bases, there was a span of 8 bases. The CDR3 length is 12 residues. The CDR3 loop is CASSPYGDEQFF. In DNA, the CDR3 is TGTGCCAGCTCACCGTACGGGGATGAGCAGTTCTTC.

The J gene is TRBJ2-5, the V gene TRBV10-3; 7 nucleotides match TRBD1. Per the germline V gene, CDR1 is ENHRY and CDR2 is SYGVKD. Trimming removed 7 bases from V and 4 bases from J; junction bases left unmatched: 6. The CDR3 loop spans 13 amino acids. This CDR3 reads CAINLDRAETQYF. The CDR3 nucleotides are TGTGCCATCAACCTAGACAGGGCAGAGACCCAGTACTTC.

The rearrangement joins TRBV7-9 to TRBJ2-1, with 8 bases aligning to TRBD1. The CDR3 is 14 residues long. Trimming at V came to 3 bases and at J to 7 bases, leaving 5 bases not matched to a gene. Germline lookup yields CDR1 SEHNR and CDR2 FQNEAQ (reference sequence). The DNA of the CDR3 is TGTGCCAGCAGCTTCGGGCAGGGGGCAAATGAGCAGTTCTTC. This gives the protein CASSFGQGANEQFF.

The J gene is TRBJ2-2, the V gene TRBV10-3; perhaps TRBD1 as D (8 bases). V was shortened by 6 bases and J by 7 bases, with 15 bases between the two germline ends. Per the germline V gene, CDR1 is ENHRY and CDR2 is SYGVKD. The CDR3 spans 14 residues. The CDR3 DNA is TGTGCCATCAGCGTACAGGGGGGGATCGGGGAGCTGTTTTTT. It translates to CAISVQGGIGELFF.

The rearrangement uses TRBV19 and TRBJ1-2, with D perhaps TRBD1 (6 bases). The CDR3 totals 12 residues. V lost 7 bases and J lost 7, with 13 bases in between. CDR1 LNHDA and CDR2 SQIVND come from the germline V gene (reference sequence). The CDR3 sequence is CASNTGLAGYTF. The CDR3 coding sequence is TGTGCCAGTAACACAGGGTTGGCTGGCTACACCTTC.

This chain joins TRBV6-4 and TRBJ1-1; perhaps TRBD1 as D (6 bases). The ends were cut back, 5 bases at V and 2 bases at J, with 9 bases in the middle. This CDR3 region has 13 residues. Per the germline V gene, CDR1 is MRHNA and CDR2 is SNTAGT. In DNA, the CDR3 is TGTGCCAGCAGTCCGGGACACAACACTGAAGCTTTCTTT. Protein: CASSPGHNTEAFF.

This clone was counted ten times or more. The rearrangement links TRBV12-3 or TRBV12-4 to TRBJ1-2, with 7 bases identical to TRBD1. The CDR3 loop spans 13 amino acids. J gave up 6 bases and V 6 bases, and 7 bases lay outside the gene matches. The CDR3, as DNA: TGTGCCAGCAGCAAGGACAGGAAGCATGGCTACACCTTC. It encodes CASSKDRKHGYTF.

This clone was seen only a few times. The chain links TRBV18 to TRBJ1-1, with TRBD1 identical over 10 bases. After removal of 5 bases from V and 0 bases from J, the junction contained 15 bases not matched to a gene. Germline V gene lookup returns CDR1 KGHSH and CDR2 LQKENI. The CDR3 spans 19 residues. Here the CDR3 reads CASSLPRDRGWRLNTEAFF. DNA for the CDR3: TGTGCCAGCTCATTGCCGCGGGACAGGGGTTGGCGGCTGAACACTGAAGCTTTCTTT.

The V and J genes are TRBV7-2 and TRBJ1-1, with 10 bases fitting TRBD1. The CDR3 spans 13 residues. The germline CDR1 and CDR2 sequences are SGHTA and FQGNSA. After removal of 4 bases from V and 6 bases from J, the junction contained 2 bases not matched to a gene. Here the CDR3 DNA reads TGTGCCAGCAGCTCAGGGACAGGGGCTGAAGCTTTCTTT. Encoded protein: CASSSGTGAEAFF.

The rearrangement links TRBV6-2 or TRBV6-3 to TRBJ1-6; possibly TRBD1 for D (6 bases). V shed 5 bases and J shed 12 bases, with 8 bases lying between them. The V gene's germline CDR1 is MNHEY and CDR2 SVGEGT. This CDR3 has 11 amino acids. CDR3 bases: TGTGCCAGCAGTCAGGGGTTACCCCTCCACTTT. Translation gives CASSQGLPLHF.

A single count supports this clone. V and J are TRBV6-4 and TRBJ1-1; D perhaps matches TRBD1 (5 bases). The CDR3 extends over 15 amino acids. Per germline, CDR1 MRHNA and CDR2 SNTAGT. V dropped 6 bases and J dropped 4 bases, with 18 bases sitting between them. CDR3 DNA sequence: TGTGCCAGCAGCACAAACGGCCGGGGGGGCACTGAAGCTTTCTTT. It is translated as CASSTNGRGGTEAFF.

The rearrangement links TRBV5-1 to TRBJ1-3; D gene ambiguous. CDR1 and CDR2 from the germline V gene are SGHRS and YFSETQ. Trimming removed 5 bases from V and 0 bases from J, with 12 bases in between. The CDR3 spans 15 residues. The CDR3 here is CASRRVGTSGNTIYF. For the CDR3, the DNA is TGCGCCAGCAGGAGAGTCGGTACCTCTGGAAACACCATATATTTT.

The chain recombines TRBV3-1 (or the pseudogene TRBV3-2) with TRBJ1-1; 9 nucleotides line up with TRBD1. The CDR3 spans 15 residues. Germline CDR1 reads LGHDT; CDR2 reads YNNKEL (reference sequence). V dropped 3 bases and J dropped 5; count of bases not matched to a gene: 7. For the CDR3, the DNA is TGTGCCAGCAGCCAGGTACAGGGGGCAAGTACTGAAGCTTTCTTT. Encoded protein: CASSQVQGASTEAFF.